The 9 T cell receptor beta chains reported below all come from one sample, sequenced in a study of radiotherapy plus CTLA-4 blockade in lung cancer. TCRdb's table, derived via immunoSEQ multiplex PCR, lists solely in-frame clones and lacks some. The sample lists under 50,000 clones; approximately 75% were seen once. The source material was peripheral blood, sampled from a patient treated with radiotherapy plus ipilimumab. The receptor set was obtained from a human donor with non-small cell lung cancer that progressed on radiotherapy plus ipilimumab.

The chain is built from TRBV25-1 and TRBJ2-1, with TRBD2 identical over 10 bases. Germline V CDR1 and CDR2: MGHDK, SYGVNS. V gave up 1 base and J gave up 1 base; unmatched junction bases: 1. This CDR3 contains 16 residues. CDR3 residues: CASSESSGGSYNEQFF. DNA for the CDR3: TGTGCCAGCAGTGAATCTAGCGGGGGTTCCTACAATGAGCAGTTCTTC.

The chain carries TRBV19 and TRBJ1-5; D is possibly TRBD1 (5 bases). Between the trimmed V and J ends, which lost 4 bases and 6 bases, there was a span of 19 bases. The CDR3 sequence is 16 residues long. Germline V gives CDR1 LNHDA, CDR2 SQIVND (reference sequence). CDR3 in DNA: TGTGCCAGTAGTACGGTAGGAGGGGCCCTCAGTCAGCCCCAGCATTTT. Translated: CASSTVGGALSQPQHF.

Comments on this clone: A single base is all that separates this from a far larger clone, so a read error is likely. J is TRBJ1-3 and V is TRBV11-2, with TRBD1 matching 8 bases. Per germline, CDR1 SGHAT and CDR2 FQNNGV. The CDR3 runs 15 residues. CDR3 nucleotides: TGTCCCAGCAGCTTGGACAGGGTCTCTGGAAACACCATATATTTT. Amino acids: CPSSLDRVSGNTIYF.

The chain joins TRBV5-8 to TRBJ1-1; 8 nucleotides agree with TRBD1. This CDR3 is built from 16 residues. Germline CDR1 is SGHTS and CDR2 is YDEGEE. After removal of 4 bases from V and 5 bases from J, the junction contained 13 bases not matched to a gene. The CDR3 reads CASSPGQGLFQTEAFF. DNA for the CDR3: TGTGCCAGCAGCCCCGGACAGGGTCTCTTTCAGACTGAAGCTTTCTTT.

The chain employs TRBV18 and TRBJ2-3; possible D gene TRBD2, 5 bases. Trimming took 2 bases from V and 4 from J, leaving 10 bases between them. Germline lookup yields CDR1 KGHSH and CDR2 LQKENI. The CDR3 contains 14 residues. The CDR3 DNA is TGTGCCAGCTCACCAAGCGGACCCCCAGATACGCAGTATTTT. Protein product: CASSPSGPPDTQYF.

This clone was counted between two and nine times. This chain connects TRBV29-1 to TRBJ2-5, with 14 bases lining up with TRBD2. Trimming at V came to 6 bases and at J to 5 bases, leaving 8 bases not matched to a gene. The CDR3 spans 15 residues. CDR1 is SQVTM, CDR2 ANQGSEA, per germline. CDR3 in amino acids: CSVSGLAGGWETQYF. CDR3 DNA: TGCAGCGTATCCGGACTAGCGGGGGGCTGGGAGACCCAGTACTTC.

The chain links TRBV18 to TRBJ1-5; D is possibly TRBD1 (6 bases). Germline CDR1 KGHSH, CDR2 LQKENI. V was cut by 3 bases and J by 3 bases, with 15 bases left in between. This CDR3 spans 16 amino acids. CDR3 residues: CASSPSGAGFNQPQHF. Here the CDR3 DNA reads TGTGCCAGCTCACCTTCAGGGGCTGGGTTCAATCAGCCCCAGCATTTT.

CDR3 residues: CASSPDRVGYNSPLHF. Written as DNA, the CDR3 is TGTGCCAGCTCACCAGACAGGGTGGGCTATAATTCACCCCTCCACTTT. V usage is TRBV18 and J usage is TRBJ1-6; TRBD1 agrees at 7 bases. Germline V CDR1 and CDR2: KGHSH, LQKENI. The junction had 4 bases not matched to a gene; V was cut back by 2 bases and J by 3 bases. The CDR3 is made up of 16 amino acids.

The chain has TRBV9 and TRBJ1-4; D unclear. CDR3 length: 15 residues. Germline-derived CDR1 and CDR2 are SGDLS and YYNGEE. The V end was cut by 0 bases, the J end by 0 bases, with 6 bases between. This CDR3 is CASSVGQTTNEKLFF. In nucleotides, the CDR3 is TGTGCCAGCAGCGTAGGGCAGACAACTAATGAAAAACTGTTTTTT.